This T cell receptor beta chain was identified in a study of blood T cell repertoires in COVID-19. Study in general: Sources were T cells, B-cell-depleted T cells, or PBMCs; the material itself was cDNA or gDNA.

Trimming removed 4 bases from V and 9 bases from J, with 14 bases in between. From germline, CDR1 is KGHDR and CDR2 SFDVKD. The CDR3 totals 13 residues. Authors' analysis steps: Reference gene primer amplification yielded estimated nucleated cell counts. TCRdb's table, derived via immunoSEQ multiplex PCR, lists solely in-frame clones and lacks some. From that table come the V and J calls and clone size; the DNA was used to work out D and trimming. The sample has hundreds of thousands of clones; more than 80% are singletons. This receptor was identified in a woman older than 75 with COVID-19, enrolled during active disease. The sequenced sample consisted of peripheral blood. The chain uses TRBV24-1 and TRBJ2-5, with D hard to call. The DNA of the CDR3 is TGTGCCACCAGTGAACCGAGGAACGAGGCCCAGTACTTC. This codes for CATSEPRNEAQYF.